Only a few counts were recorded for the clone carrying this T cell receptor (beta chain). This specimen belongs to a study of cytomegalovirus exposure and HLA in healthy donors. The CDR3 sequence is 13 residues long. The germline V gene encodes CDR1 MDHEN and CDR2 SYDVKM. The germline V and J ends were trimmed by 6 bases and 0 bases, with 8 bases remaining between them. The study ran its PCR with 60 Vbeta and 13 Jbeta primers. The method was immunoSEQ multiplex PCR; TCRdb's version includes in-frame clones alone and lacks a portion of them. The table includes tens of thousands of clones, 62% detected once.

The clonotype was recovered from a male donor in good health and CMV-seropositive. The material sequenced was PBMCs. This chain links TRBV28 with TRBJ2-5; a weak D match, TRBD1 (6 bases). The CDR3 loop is CASRDSNQETQYF. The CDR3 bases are TGTGCCAGCAGGGACAGTAACCAAGAGACCCAGTACTTC. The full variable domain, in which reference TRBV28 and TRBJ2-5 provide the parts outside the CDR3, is DVKVTQSSRYLVKRTGEKVFLECVQDMDHENMFWYRQDPGLGLRLIYFSYDVKMKEKGDIPEGYSVSREKKERFSLILESASTNQTSMYLCASRDSNQETQYFGPGTRLLVL.